This T cell receptor (beta chain) was sequenced for a study of Ad26.COV2.S vaccination and SARS-CoV-2 variants. Study observations and caveats: Vaccinees reportedly had broad spike-specific CD8+ and CD4+ T cell responses. Measures of TCR breadth and depth may have fallen short of total T cell responses.

Profiling relied on immunoSEQ multiplex PCR, and the TCRdb table lists in-frame clones only, not all of them. The sample yields over 100,000 clones, around 80% seen once. Comment on this clone: Its antigen remains unidentified.

Trimming at V came to 4 bases and at J to 4 bases, leaving 3 bases not matched to a gene. CDR1 SQVTM and CDR2 ANQGSEA come from the germline V gene. The CDR3 has 13 residues. The sequence was collected from a human donor who had recovered from COVID-19. Sequencing used peripheral blood, obtained after recovery from COVID-19. This chain connects TRBV29-1 to TRBJ2-7; 11 nucleotides line up with TRBD1. The CDR3 sequence is CSVGGTGGYEQYF. The CDR3 nucleotides are TGCAGCGTTGGAGGGACAGGGGGTTACGAGCAGTACTTC.